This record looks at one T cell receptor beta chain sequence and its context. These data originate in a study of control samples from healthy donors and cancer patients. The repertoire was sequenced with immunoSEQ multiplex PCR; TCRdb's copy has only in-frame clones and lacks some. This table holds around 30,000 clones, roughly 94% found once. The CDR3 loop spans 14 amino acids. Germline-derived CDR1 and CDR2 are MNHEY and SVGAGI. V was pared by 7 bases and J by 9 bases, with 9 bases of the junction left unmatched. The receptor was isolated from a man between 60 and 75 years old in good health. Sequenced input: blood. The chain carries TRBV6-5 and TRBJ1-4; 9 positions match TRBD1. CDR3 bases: TGTGCCAGCATCACAGGGGGCCCTAAGAAAAAACTGTTTTTT. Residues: CASITGGPKKKLFF.